Sequencing of this T cell receptor (beta chain) was carried out in a study of blood T cell repertoires in COVID-19. CDR1 is MNHNY, CDR2 SVGAGI, per germline (reference sequence). This CDR3 comprises 13 residues. Trimming cost V 6 bases and J 5 bases, with 13 bases left between them. This table comes from immunoSEQ multiplex PCR, and its TCRdb copy is limited to in-frame clones, with some not included. This table holds under 140,000 clones, less than 85% found once. The V and J genes are TRBV6-6 and TRBJ1-1, with a tentative D call TRBD1 (5 bases). The TCR comes from a woman of 80 years or more with acute or convalescent COVID-19. Sequencing input: peripheral blood. This chain's CDR3 is CASRLQDATEAFF. CDR3 coding DNA: TGTGCCAGCAGGCTACAGGACGCGACTGAAGCTTTCTTT.